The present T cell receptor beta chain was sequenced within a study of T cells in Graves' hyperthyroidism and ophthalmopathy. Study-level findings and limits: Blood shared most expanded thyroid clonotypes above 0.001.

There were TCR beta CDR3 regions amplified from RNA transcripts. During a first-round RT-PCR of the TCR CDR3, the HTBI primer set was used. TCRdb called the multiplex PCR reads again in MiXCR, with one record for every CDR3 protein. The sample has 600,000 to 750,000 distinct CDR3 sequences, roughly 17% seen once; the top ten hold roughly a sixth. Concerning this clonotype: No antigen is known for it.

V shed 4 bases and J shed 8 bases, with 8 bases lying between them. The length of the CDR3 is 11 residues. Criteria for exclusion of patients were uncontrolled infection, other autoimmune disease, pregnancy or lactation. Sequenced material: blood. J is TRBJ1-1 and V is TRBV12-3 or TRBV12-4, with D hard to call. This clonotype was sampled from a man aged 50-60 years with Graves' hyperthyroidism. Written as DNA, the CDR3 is TGTGCCAGCAGTTCCTATCCGGAAGCTTTCTTT. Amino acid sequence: CASSSYPEAFF.